This T cell receptor (beta chain) was identified during a study of metastatic and nonmetastatic thyroid tumors. Overall study context: Malignant and benign thyroid patients had repertoires compared in peripheral blood and tumor or nodule tissue.

TCRdb re-clonotyped the PCR reads via MiXCR. Of approximately 86,000 clones in the sample, under 15% were seen once. Thyroid surgery was preceded by no treatment in any patient. This clone was seen many times. As yet, its antigen is unknown. Points from the study as a whole: TCR beta diversity was reportedly significantly higher in malignant thyroid tumors than benign nodules, in blood and tumor.

The clonotype originates from a female donor with papillary thyroid cancer or a benign thyroid nodule (not recorded which). Some clones in this sample may be carry-over from other donors' samples. Sequences were obtained from tumor tissue.

In DNA form, the CDR3 reads TGTGCCAGCAGCCAAGGGACAGGAATGGGCTCTGGAAACACCATATATTTT. It is translated as CASSQGTGMGSGNTIYF. The chain combines TRBV11-3 with TRBJ1-3, with TRBD1 identical over 8 bases. Unmatched junction bases numbered 9, after V lost 5 bases and J lost 0 bases. The CDR3 runs to 17 residues. Germline CDR1 and CDR2: SGHNT and YENEEA.